This T cell receptor (beta chain) came from a study of blood T cell repertoires in COVID-19. The wider study: There were acute and convalescent COVID-19 samples, and they came from the United States, Italy and Spain. T cells, B-cell-depleted T cells, or PBMCs provided the cDNA or gDNA that served as material.

Enrollment of patients from Seattle took place during active infection, with longitudinal follow-up. Authors' analysis steps: Scientists estimated how many nucleated cells there were by amplifying reference gene primers. Sequencing used immunoSEQ multiplex PCR; TCRdb keeps in-frame clones, though not all of them. That table is the source of V, J and clone size, and D and trimming were worked out from the DNA. The data show a few hundred thousand clones, 90% seen once. This CDR3 has 15 amino acids. The V gene's germline CDR1 is MNHEY and CDR2 SVGAGI. Trimming shortened V by 6 bases and J by 0 bases, and 15 bases separated the two germline ends.

The source of this sequence is a woman in her sixties or seventies with COVID-19, enrolled during active disease. The chain recombines TRBV6-5 with TRBJ2-7; no reliable D call. Sequencing was performed on peripheral blood. CDR3 loop: CASRPFSQYSYEQYF. CDR3 sequence (DNA): TGTGCCAGCAGGCCTTTCTCACAGTACTCCTACGAGCAGTACTTC.